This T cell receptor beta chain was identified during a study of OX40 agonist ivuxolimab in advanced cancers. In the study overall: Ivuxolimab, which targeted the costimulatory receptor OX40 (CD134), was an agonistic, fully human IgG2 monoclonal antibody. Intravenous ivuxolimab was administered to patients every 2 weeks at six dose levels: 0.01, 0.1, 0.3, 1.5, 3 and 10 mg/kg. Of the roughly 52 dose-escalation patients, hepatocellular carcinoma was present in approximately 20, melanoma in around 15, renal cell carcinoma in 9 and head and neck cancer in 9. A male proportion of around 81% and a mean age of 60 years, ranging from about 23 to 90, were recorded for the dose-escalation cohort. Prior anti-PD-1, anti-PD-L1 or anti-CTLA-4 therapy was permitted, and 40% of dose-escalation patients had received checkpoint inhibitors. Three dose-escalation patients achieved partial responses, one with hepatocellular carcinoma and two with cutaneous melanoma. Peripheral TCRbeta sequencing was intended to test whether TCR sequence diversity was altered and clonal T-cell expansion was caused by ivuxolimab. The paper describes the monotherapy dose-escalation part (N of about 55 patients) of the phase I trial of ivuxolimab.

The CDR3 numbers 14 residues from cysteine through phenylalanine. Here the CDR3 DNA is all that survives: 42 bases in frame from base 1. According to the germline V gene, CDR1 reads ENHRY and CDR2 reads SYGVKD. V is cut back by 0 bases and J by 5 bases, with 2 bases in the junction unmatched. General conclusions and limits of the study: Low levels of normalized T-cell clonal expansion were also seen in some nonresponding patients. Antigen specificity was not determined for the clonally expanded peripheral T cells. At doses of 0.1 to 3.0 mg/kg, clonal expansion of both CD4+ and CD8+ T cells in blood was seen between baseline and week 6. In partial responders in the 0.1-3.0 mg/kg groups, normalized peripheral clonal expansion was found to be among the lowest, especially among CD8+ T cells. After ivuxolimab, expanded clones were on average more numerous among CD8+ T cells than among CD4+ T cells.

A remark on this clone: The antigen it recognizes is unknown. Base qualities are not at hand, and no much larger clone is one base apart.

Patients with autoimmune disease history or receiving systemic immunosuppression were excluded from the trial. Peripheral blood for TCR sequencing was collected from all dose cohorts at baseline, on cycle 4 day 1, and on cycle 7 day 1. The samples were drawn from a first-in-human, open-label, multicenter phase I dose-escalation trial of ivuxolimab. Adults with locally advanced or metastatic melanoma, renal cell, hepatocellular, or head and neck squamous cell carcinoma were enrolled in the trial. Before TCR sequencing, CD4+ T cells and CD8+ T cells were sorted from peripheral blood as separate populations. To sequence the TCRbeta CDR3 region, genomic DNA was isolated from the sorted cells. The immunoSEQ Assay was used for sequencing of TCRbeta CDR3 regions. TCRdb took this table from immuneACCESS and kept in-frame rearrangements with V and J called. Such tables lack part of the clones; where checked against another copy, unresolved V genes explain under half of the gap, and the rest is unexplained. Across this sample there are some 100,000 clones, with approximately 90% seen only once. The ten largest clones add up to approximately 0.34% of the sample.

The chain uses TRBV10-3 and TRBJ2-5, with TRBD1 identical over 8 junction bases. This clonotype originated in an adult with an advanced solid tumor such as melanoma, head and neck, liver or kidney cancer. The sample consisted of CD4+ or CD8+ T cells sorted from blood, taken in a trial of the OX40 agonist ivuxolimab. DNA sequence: TGTGCCATCAGTGAGTCGACAGGGGTCGAGACCCAGTACTTC. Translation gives CAISESTGVETQYF.